The 20 T cell receptor beta chains given below trace back to one sample, sequenced in a study of beta chain features in type 1 diabetes. Sequenced material consisted of expressed TCRB transcripts (all of the isolated RNA was reverse transcribed). TCRdb's copy holds only in-frame clones and misses some; the assay was immunoSEQ multiplex PCR. The profile covers around 40,000 clones, with around 52% appearing a single time and over 2% taken by the ten largest. The sample was Tregs from blood. The receptors originated from a woman younger than 30 in good health.

The genes are TRBV27 and TRBJ1-5, with TRBD1 identical over 9 bases. V was pared by 5 bases and J by 3 bases, with 2 bases of the junction left unmatched. CDR1 is MNHEY and CDR2 is SMNVEV in the germline V gene (reference sequence). CDR3 length equals 14 residues. The CDR3 region has the DNA TGTGCCAGCAGTCCACAGGGGGCCAATCAGCCCCAGCATTTT. Translating gives CASSPQGANQPQHF.

This clone was detected a few times. The V gene is TRBV7-9, the J gene TRBJ1-2, with 7 bases that match TRBD1. Germline values: CDR1 SEHNR, CDR2 FQNEAQ (reference sequence). V trimming: 3 bases; J trimming: 6 bases; junction bases outside the gene matches: 10. The CDR3 length is 15 residues. This CDR3 reads CASSFRAGTVNGYTF. The CDR3 nucleotides are TGTGCCAGCAGCTTCCGGGCCGGGACAGTCAATGGCTACACCTTC.

The gene calls are TRBV30 and TRBJ2-7; TRBD1 aligns across 8 bases. Unmatched junction bases numbered 3, after V lost 2 bases and J lost 3 bases. The germline V gene encodes CDR1 GTSNPN and CDR2 SVGIG (reference sequence). This CDR3 region has 13 residues. The CDR3 nucleotides read TGTGCCTGGAGTTCAGGGGGCGGCTACGAGCAGTACTTC. This gives the protein CAWSSGGGYEQYF.

The V and J genes are TRBV29-1 and TRBJ2-5, with 8 bases aligning to TRBD1. The V gene end was trimmed by 4 bases and the J gene end by 2 bases; junction bases not matched to a gene: 9. The CDR3 consists of 15 residues. The germline V gene has CDR1 SQVTM and CDR2 ANQGSEA. CDR3 loop: CSVVPPGQGQETQYF. CDR3 sequence (DNA): TGCAGCGTTGTTCCCCCTGGACAGGGACAAGAGACCCAGTACTTC. Supplemented by reference TRBV29-1 and TRBJ2-5, the full variable domain reads SAVISQKPSRDICQRGTSLTIQCQVDSQVTMMFWYRQQPGQSLTLIATANQGSEATYESGFVIDKFPISRPNLTFSTLTVSNMSPEDSSIYLCSVVPPGQGQETQYFGPGTRLLVL.

This clone was counted between two and nine times. This chain connects TRBV30 to TRBJ2-3, with 11 nucleotides matching TRBD2. The germline V gene encodes CDR1 GTSNPN and CDR2 SVGIG (reference sequence). CDR3 length equals 15 residues. With V trimmed by 0 bases and J by 5 bases, 4 bases remained unmatched. The CDR3 region has the DNA TGTGCCTGGAGTGTACCCGGACTAGCGGGAGATACGCAGTATTTT. Its translation: CAWSVPGLAGDTQYF. The whole variable domain, filled in from reference TRBV30 and TRBJ2-3, reads SQTIHQWPATLVQPVGSPLSLECTVEGTSNPNLYWYRQAAGRGLQLLFYSVGIGQISSEVPQNLSASRPQDRQFILSSKKLLLSDSGFYLCAWSVPGLAGDTQYFGPGTRLTVL.

This clone was observed once. This chain joins TRBV7-7 and TRBJ2-5, with 7 bases lining up with TRBD2. This CDR3 has 15 amino acids. V was clipped by 5 bases and J by 2 bases; unmatched bases: 8. Germline V lookup: CDR1 SSHAT, CDR2 FNYEAQ (reference sequence). The CDR3 region has the DNA TGTGCCAGCAGCCCTATAACGGGAGGTCAAGAGACCCAGTACTTC. This gives the protein CASSPITGGQETQYF.

There are a few counts of this clone. The chain joins TRBV6-1 to TRBJ2-3; 8 nucleotides agree with TRBD2. The CDR3 sequence is 14 residues long. V shed 6 bases, J shed 0 bases, and the junction held 2 bases outside the gene matches. CDR1 and CDR2 (germline): MNHNS, SASEGT. CDR3 nucleotide sequence: TGTGCCAGCAGGTCTAGCGGGAGCACAGATACGCAGTATTTT. Encoded protein: CASRSSGSTDTQYF.

This clone was counted once. The chain joins TRBV5-1 to TRBJ2-3, with D hard to call. Per germline, CDR1 SGHRS and CDR2 YFSETQ. Trimming cost V 0 bases and J 6 bases, with 5 bases left between them. CDR3 length: 12 residues. CDR3 loop: CASSLVSDTQYF. CDR3 DNA sequence: TGCGCCAGCAGCTTGGTCTCGGATACGCAGTATTTT.

This clone was found once. The V gene is TRBV25-1, the J gene TRBJ2-1, with D maybe TRBD2 (6 bases). CDR3 length: 14 amino acids. Germline loops: CDR1 MGHDK, CDR2 SYGVNS. Deletions cut 1 base from V and 7 bases from J, with 11 bases between. The CDR3 here is CASSEFSGGNEQFF. The DNA of the CDR3 is TGTGCCAGCAGTGAATTTAGCGGTGGAAATGAGCAGTTCTTC.

The chain uses TRBV5-4 and TRBJ2-1; 7 bases agree with TRBD1. This CDR3 has 16 amino acids. Unmatched junction bases numbered 10, after V lost 0 bases and J lost 7 bases. Germline CDR1 reads SGHNT; CDR2 reads YYREEE (reference sequence). The CDR3: CASSLAGQAKGNEQFF. CDR3 sequence (DNA): TGTGCCAGCAGCTTGGCCGGACAGGCGAAGGGGAATGAGCAGTTCTTC.

V is TRBV25-1 and J is TRBJ2-5, with D possibly matching TRBD2 (5 bases). Germline V gene data show CDR1 as MGHDK and CDR2 as SYGVNS. This CDR3 is 13 amino acids long. V was pared by 5 bases and J by 7 bases, with 14 bases between. CDR3 residues: CASSRQLDGTQYF. As DNA, the CDR3 is TGTGCCAGCAGTCGTCAACTAGATGGGACCCAGTACTTC.

The genes are TRBV18 and TRBJ2-2; tentative D call: TRBD1 (6 bases). Germline V CDR1 and CDR2: KGHSH, LQKENI. Trimming cost V 1 base and J 1 base, with 10 bases left between them. This CDR3 is built from 16 residues. The CDR3 region is CASSPQGQRNTGELFF. The CDR3, as DNA: TGTGCCAGCTCACCACAGGGACAACGGAACACCGGGGAGCTGTTTTTT.

This clone has a handful of counts. The genes are TRBV6-5 and TRBJ2-3, with 8 bases that match TRBD1. CDR1 is MNHEY, CDR2 SVGAGI, per germline. The CDR3 is 15 residues long. J lost 3 bases, V lost 0 bases, and 2 bases had no gene match. The CDR3 nucleotides are TGTGCCAGCAGTTACTCAAGGACAGGGACAGATACGCAGTATTTT. It specifies CASSYSRTGTDTQYF.

The chain employs TRBV6-5 and TRBJ2-2, with 11 bases that match TRBD2. Germline assignment: CDR1 MNHEY and CDR2 SVGAGI. J was trimmed by 5 bases and V by 4 bases; bases with no gene match: 3. The CDR3 runs 15 residues. CDR3 sequence: CASSFSGRGTGELFF. The CDR3 DNA reads TGTGCCAGCAGTTTTAGCGGGAGGGGAACCGGGGAGCTGTTTTTT.

The chain links TRBV7-2 to TRBJ1-5; D remains ambiguous. Germline lookup yields CDR1 SGHTA and CDR2 FQGNSA. The CDR3 is 15 amino acids. The V and J ends lost 5 bases and 0 bases respectively, with 11 bases between them. CDR3 in amino acids: CASSQNSYSNQPQHF. DNA for the CDR3: TGTGCCAGCAGCCAGAACAGCTATAGCAATCAGCCCCAGCATTTT. Combining the CDR3 with reference TRBV7-2 and TRBJ1-5 gives the whole variable domain GAGVSQSPSNKVTEKGKDVELRCDPISGHTALYWYRQSLGQGLEFLIYFQGNSAPDKSGLPSDRFSAERTGGSVSTLTIQRTQQEDSAVYLCASSQNSYSNQPQHFGDGTRLSIL.

This clone has more than one count but fewer than ten. This sequence joins TRBV6-5 and TRBJ1-2; the match to TRBD1 covers 9 bases. With 1 base clipped from V and 7 bases from J, the junction kept 7 bases outside the gene matches. Germline assignment: CDR1 MNHEY and CDR2 SVGAGI. The CDR3 has 15 residues. Here the CDR3 DNA reads TGTGCCAGCAGTTACTACCGGGACAGGGACCGTGGCTACACCTTC. It codes for CASSYYRDRDRGYTF.

This clone has more than one count but fewer than ten. The junction differs from germline at one of its ends, possibly a read error. The chain combines TRBV7-7 with TRBJ2-1; weak D call: TRBD2 (6 bases). Germline lookup yields CDR1 SSHAT and CDR2 FNYEAQ (reference sequence). The CDR3 is 13 residues long. The CDR3 is CASSRDSYNEQFF. For the CDR3, the DNA is TGTGCTAGCAGCCGGGACTCGTACAATGAGCAGTTCTTC.

This clone was found once. J is TRBJ2-5 and V is TRBV9; 7 bases align to TRBD1. V was clipped by 4 bases and J by 1 base; unmatched bases: 16. CDR3 length: 18 amino acids. Germline V gene sequence: CDR1 SGDLS, CDR2 YYNGEE. CDR3 sequence (DNA): TGTGCCAGCAGCACTACCCCGGGCCTACAGGGGCTCCAAGAGACCCAGTACTTC. It encodes CASSTTPGLQGLQETQYF.

The CDR3 region has the DNA TGTGCCAGCAGCGCAAGCGGGAGGGCAGATACGCAGTATTTT. This translates into CASSASGRADTQYF. V is TRBV9 and J is TRBJ2-3, with TRBD2 matching over 10 bases. Unmatched junction bases numbered 2, after V lost 3 bases and J lost 4 bases. Germline V gene data show CDR1 as SGDLS and CDR2 as YYNGEE. This CDR3 has 14 residues.

This chain joins TRBV12-2 and TRBJ1-5; TRBD1 is taken as the D call from the table, unchecked against the DNA. TRBV12-2 is a recognized pseudogene. This CDR3 is built from 18 residues. The CDR3: CASRSRQATPYSNQPQHF. CDR3 in DNA: TGTGCAAGTCGCTCAAGACAGGCTACCCCTTATAGCAATCAGCCCCAGCATTTT.